The clone carrying this T cell receptor (beta chain) was detected only a few times. Its target is not known. Germline V gives CDR1 GTSNPN, CDR2 SVGIG (reference sequence). V was pared by 2 bases and J by 6 bases, with 10 bases between. The CDR3 extends over 12 amino acids. This record comes from a study of T cell repertoires in cytomegalovirus infection. Study-level information: Public TCR beta signatures indicated both CMV infection and matching HLA type. Study-wide results and caveats: The cumulative frequency of public TCR beta families identified carriers of CMV plus the relevant HLA. Clonotype analysis showed dominance of the ex vivo response by HLA-C-restricted CMV-specific TCR beta clonotypes.

One entry per CDR3 protein, called by TCRdb with MiXCR from the reads. The sample has 680,000 or so distinct CDR3 sequences, about 40% seen once. The specimen was PBMCs. The chain uses TRBV30 and TRBJ1-1; no clear D. The clonotype was recovered from a human donor in good health (CMV status not recorded). Some clones in this sample may be carry-over from other donors' samples. CDR3 nucleotides: TGTGCCTGGAGTTTAACAGCTGCTGAAGCTTTCTTT. It codes for CAWSLTAAEAFF.